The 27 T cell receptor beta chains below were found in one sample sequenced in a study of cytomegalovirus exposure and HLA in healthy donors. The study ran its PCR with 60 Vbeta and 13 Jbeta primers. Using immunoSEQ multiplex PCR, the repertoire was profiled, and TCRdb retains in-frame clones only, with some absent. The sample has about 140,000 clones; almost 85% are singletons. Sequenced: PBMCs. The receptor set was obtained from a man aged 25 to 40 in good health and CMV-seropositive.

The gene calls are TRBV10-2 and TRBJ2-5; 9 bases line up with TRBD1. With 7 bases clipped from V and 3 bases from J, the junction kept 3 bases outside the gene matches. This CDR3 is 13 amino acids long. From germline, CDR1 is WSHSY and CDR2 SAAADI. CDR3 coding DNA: TGCGCCAGCAAGGACAGGGGAGAAGAGACCCAGTACTTC. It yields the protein CASKDRGEETQYF.

The CDR3 protein is CASSQDPVLNTEAFF. CDR3 DNA sequence: TGTGCCAGCAGCCAAGATCCAGTACTGAACACTGAAGCTTTCTTT. The chain is built from TRBV14 and TRBJ1-1; D is uncertain. This CDR3 comprises 15 residues. Germline CDR1 and CDR2: SGHDN and FVKESK. Trimming shortened V by 0 bases and J by 0 bases, and 8 bases separated the two germline ends.

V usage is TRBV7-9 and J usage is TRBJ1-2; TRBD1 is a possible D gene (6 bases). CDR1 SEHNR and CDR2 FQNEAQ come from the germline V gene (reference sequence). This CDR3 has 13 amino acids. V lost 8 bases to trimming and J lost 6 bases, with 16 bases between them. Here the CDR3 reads CASWGGGLDGYTF. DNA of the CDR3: TGTGCCAGCTGGGGCGGGGGGCTCGATGGCTACACCTTC.

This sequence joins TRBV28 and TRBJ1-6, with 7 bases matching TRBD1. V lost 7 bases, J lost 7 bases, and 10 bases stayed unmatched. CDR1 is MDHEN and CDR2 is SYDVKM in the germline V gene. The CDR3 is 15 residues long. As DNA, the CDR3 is TGTGCCAGCAACCTACTTGACAGGGACAATTCACCCCTCCACTTT. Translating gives CASNLLDRDNSPLHF.

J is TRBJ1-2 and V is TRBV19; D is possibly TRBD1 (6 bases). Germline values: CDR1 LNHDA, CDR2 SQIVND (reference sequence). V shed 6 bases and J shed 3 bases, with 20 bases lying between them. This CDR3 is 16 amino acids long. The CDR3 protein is CASSLMTQGAHYGYTF. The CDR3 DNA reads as TGTGCCAGTAGCCTGATGACACAGGGAGCCCACTATGGCTACACCTTC.

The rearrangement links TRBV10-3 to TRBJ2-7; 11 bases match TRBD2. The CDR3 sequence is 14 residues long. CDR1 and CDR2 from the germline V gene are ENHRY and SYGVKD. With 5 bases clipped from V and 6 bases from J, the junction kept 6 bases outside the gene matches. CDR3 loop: CAISSLAGEGEQYF. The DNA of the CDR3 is TGTGCCATCAGTTCACTAGCGGGAGAGGGCGAGCAGTACTTC.

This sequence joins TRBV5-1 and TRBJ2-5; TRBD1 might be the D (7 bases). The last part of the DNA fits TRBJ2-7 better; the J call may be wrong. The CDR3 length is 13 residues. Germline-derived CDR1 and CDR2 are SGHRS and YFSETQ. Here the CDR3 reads CASSTGEASEQYF. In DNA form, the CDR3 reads TGCGCCAGCAGCACAGGGGAGGCTTCCGAGCAGTACTTC.

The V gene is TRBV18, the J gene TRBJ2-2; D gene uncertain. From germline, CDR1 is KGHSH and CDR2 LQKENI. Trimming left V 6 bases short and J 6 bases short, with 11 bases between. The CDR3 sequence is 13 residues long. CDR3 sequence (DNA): TGTGCCAGCTCCTCCCCCGGGTCCGGGGAGCTGTTTTTT. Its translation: CASSSPGSGELFF.

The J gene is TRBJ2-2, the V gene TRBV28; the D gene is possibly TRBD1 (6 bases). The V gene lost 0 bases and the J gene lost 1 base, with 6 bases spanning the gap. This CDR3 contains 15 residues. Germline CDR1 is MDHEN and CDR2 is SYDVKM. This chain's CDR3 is CASSLWDRNTGELFF. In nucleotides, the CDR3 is TGTGCCAGCAGTTTATGGGACAGGAACACCGGGGAGCTGTTTTTT. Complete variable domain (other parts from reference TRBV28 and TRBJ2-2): DVKVTQSSRYLVKRTGEKVFLECVQDMDHENMFWYRQDPGLGLRLIYFSYDVKMKEKGDIPEGYSVSREKKERFSLILESASTNQTSMYLCASSLWDRNTGELFFGEGSRLTVL.

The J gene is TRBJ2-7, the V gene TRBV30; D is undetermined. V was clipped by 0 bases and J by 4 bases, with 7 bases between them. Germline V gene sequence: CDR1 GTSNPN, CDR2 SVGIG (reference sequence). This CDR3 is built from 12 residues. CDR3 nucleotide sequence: TGTGCCTGGAGTGTATCTAGGTACGAGCAGTACTTC. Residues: CAWSVSRYEQYF.

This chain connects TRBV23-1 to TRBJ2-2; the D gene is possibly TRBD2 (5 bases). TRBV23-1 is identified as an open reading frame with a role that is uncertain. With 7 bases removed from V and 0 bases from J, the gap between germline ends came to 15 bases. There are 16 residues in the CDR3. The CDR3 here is CASTLPGCTNTGELFF. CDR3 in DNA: TGCGCCAGCACCCTTCCGGGGTGTACGAACACCGGGGAGCTGTTTTTT.

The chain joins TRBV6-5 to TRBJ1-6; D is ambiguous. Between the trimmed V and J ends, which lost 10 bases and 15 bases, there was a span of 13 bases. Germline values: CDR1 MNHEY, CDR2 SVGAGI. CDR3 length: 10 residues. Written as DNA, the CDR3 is TGTGCCACCGCTGGAGCCCACCTCCACTTT. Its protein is CATAGAHLHF.

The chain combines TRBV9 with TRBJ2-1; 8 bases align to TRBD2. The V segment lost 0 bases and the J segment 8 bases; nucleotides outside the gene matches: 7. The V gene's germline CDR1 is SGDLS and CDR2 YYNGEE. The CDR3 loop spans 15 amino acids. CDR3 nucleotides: TGTGCCAGCAGCGTAGTCGGGGGGGGCCGGGATGAGCAGTTCTTC. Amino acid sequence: CASSVVGGGRDEQFF. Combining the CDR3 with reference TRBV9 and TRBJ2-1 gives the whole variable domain DSGVTQTPKHLITATGQRVTLRCSPRSGDLSVYWYQQSLDQGLQFLIQYYNGEERAKGNILERFSAQQFPDLHSELNLSSLELGDSALYFCASSVVGGGRDEQFFGPGTRLTVL.

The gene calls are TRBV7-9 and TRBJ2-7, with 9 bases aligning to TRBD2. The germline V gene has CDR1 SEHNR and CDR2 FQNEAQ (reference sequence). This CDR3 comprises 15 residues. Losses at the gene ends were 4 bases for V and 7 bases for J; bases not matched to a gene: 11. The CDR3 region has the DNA TGTGCCAGCAGCTCAACATTAGCGGGAGAATCGGAGCAGTACTTC. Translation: CASSSTLAGESEQYF.

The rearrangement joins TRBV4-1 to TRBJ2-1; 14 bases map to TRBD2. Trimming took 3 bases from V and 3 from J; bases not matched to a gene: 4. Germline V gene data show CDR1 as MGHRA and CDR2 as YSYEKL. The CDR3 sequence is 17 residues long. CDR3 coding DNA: TGCGCCAGCAGCCAGGGGACTAGCGGGAGAGTCTACAATGAGCAGTTCTTC. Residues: CASSQGTSGRVYNEQFF.

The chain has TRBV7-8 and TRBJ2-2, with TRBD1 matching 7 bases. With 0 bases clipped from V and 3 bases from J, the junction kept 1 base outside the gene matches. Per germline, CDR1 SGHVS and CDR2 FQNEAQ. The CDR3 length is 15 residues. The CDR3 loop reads CASSLAGGDTGELFF. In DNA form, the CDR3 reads TGTGCCAGCAGCTTAGCAGGGGGCGACACCGGGGAGCTGTTTTTT.

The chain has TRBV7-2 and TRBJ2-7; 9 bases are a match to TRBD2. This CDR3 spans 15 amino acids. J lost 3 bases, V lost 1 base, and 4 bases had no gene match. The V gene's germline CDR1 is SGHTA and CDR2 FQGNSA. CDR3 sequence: CASSLGSGSLYEQYF. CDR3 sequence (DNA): TGTGCCAGCAGCTTAGGTAGCGGGAGTCTCTACGAGCAGTACTTC.

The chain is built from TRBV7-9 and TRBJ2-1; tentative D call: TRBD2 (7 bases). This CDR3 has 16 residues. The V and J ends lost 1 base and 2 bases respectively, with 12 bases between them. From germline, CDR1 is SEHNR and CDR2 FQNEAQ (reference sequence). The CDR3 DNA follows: TGTGCCAGCAGCTTAGAGGGGGGGGGAACCTACAATGAGCAGTTCTTC. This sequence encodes CASSLEGGGTYNEQFF.

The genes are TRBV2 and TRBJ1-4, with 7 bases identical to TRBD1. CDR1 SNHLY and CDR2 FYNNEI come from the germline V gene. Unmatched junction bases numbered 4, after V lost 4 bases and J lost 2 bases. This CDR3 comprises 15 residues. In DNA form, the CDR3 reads TGTGCCAGCAGTGGGATACAGGGGACTAATGAAAAACTGTTTTTT. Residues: CASSGIQGTNEKLFF.

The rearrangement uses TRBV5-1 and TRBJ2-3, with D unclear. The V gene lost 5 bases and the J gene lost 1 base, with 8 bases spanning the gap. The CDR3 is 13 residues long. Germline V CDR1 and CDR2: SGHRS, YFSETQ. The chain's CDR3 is CASSTPGTDTQYF. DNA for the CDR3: TGCGCCAGCAGTACTCCGGGCACAGATACGCAGTATTTT.

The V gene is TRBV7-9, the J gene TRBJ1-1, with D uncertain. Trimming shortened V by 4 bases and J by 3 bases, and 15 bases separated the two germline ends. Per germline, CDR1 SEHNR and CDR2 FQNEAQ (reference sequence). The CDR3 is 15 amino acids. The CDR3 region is CASSSGVGAYTEAFF. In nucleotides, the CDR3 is TGTGCCAGCAGCTCCGGGGTAGGAGCGTACACTGAAGCTTTCTTT.

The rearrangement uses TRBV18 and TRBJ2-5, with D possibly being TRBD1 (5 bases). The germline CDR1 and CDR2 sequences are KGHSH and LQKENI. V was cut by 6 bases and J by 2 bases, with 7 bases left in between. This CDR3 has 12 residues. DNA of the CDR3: TGTGCCAGCTCGACAGAACAAGAGACCCAGTACTTC. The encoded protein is CASSTEQETQYF.

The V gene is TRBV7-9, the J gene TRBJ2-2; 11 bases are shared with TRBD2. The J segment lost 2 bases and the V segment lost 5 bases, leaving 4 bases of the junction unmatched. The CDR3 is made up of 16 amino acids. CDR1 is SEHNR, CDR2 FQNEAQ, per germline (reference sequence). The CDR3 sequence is CASSRLAGGNTGELFF. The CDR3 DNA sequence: TGTGCCAGCAGCCGCCTAGCGGGAGGTAACACCGGGGAGCTGTTTTTT.

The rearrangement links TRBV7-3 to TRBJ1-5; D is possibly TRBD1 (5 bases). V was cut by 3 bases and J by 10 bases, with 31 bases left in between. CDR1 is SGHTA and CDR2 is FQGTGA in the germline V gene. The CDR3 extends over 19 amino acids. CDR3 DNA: TGTGCCAGCAGCTTGGCCTCTCGAAAGACGCCCAGGGCGGAGGGCCCCCAGCATTTT. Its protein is CASSLASRKTPRAEGPQHF.

DNA for the CDR3: TGCGCCAGCAGCACCCCTATGGGAAGCGGAGACCACCACGGGGAGCTGTTTTTT. Amino acid sequence: CASSTPMGSGDHHGELFF. The V gene is TRBV5-1, the J gene TRBJ2-2; possible D gene TRBD2, 5 bases. V gave up 4 bases and J gave up 7 bases, with 26 bases separating them. From germline, CDR1 is SGHRS and CDR2 YFSETQ. CDR3 length equals 18 residues.

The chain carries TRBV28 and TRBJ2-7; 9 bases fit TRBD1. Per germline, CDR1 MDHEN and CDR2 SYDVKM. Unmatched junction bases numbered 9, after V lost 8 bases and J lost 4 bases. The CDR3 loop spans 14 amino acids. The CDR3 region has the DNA TGTGCCAGCGCGACAGGGGGATATACTTACGAGCAGTACTTC. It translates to CASATGGYTYEQYF.

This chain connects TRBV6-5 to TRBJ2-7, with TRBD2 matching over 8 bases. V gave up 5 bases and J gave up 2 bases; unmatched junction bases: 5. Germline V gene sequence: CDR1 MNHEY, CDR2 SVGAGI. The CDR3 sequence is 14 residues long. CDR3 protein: CASSGAGGPYEQYF. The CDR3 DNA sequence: TGTGCCAGCAGTGGGGCGGGGGGCCCCTACGAGCAGTACTTC.